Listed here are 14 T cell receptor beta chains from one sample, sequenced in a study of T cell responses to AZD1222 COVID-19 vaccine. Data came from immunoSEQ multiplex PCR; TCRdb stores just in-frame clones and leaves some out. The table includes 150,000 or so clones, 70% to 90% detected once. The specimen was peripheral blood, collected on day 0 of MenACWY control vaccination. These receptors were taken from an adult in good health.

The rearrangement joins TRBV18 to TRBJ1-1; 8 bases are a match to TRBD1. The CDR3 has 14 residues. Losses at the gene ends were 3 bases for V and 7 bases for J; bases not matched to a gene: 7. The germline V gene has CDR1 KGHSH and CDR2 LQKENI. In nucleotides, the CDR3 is TGTGCCAGCTCACCCTCCCAGGGGGCCCTTGAAGCTTTCTTT. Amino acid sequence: CASSPSQGALEAFF.

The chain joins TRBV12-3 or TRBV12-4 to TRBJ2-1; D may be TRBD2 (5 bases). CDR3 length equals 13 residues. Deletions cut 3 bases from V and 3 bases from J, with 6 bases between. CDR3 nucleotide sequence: TGTGCCAGCAGTTTCGCGGGCTACAATGAGCAGTTCTTC. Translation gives CASSFAGYNEQFF.

CDR3 coding DNA: TGTGCCACCAGTGATCCGAACAGGTCTGAAGGCTACACCTTC. It encodes CATSDPNRSEGYTF. The chain couples TRBV24-1 to TRBJ1-2, with a weak D call TRBD1 (5 bases). In germline, CDR1 is KGHDR, CDR2 SFDVKD. The CDR3 extends over 14 amino acids. Trimming cost V 3 bases and J 8 bases, with 15 bases left between them.

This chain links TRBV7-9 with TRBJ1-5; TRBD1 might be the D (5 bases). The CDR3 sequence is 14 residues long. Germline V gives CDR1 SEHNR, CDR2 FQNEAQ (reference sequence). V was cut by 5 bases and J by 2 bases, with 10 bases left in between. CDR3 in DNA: TGTGCCAGCAGCCCCGGGGCGGGCAATCAGCCCCAGCATTTT. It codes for CASSPGAGNQPQHF.

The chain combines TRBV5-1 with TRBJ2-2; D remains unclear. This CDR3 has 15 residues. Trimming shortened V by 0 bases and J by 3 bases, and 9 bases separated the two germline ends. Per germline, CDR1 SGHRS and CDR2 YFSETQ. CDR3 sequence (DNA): TGCGCCAGCAGCTTGGGGGTAGGCGACACCGGGGAGCTGTTTTTT. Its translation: CASSLGVGDTGELFF.

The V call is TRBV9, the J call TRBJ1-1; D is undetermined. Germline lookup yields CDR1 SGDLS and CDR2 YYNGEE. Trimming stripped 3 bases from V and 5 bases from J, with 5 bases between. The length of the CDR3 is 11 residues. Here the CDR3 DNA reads TGTGCCAGCAGCGCGGGTACTGAAGCTTTCTTT. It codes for CASSAGTEAFF.

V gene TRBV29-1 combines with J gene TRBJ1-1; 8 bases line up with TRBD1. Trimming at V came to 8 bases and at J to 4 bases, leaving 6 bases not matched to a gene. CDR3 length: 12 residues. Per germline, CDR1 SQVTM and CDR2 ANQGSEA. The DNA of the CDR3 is TGCAGCATCCGTACAGGGGGCACTGAAGCTTTCTTT. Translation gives CSIRTGGTEAFF.

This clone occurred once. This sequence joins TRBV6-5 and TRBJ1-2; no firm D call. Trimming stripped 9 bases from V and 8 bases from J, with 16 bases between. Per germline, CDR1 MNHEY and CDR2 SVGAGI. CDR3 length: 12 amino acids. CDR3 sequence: CASQEFEPGYTF. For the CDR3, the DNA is TGTGCCAGTCAAGAGTTTGAACCCGGCTACACCTTC.

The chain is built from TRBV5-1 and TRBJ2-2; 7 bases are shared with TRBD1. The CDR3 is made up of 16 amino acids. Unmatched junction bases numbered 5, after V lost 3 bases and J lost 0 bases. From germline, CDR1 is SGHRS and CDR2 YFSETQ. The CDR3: CASSYYRGSNTGELFF. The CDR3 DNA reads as TGCGCCAGCAGCTACTACAGGGGTTCGAACACCGGGGAGCTGTTTTTT.

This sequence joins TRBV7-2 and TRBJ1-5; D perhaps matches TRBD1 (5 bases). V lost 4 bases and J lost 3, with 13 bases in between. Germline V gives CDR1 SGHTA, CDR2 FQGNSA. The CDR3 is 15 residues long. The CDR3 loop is CASSSSRGDNQPQHF. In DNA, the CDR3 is TGTGCCAGCAGCTCCAGCAGAGGGGACAATCAGCCCCAGCATTTT.

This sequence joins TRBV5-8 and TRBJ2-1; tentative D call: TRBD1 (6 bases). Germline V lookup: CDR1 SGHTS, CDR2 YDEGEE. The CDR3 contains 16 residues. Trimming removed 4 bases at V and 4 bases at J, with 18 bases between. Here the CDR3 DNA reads TGTGCCAGCAGCGCAGTTTGGGGGCCCGATTACAATGAGCAGTTCTTC. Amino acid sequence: CASSAVWGPDYNEQFF.

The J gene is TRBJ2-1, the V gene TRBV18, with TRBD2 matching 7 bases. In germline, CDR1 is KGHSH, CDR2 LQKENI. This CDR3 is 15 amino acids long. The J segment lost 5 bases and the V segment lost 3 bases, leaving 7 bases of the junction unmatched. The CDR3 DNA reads TGTGCCAGCTCACCCCCAGAGCGGGGCGACAATGAGCAGTTCTTC. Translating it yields CASSPPERGDNEQFF.

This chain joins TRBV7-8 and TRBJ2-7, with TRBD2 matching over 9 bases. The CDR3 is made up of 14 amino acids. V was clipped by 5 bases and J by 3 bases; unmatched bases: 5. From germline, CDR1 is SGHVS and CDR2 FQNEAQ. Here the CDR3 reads CASSHAGGGYEQYV. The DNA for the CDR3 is TGTGCCAGCAGCCACGCGGGGGGGGGCTACGAGCAGTACGTC.

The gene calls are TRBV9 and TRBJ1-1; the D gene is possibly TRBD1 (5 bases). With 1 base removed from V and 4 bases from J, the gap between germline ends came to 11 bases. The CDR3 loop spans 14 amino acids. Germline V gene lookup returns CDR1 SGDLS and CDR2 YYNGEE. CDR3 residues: CASSVRLTGTEAFF. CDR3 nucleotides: TGTGCCAGCAGCGTACGGCTAACAGGCACTGAAGCTTTCTTT. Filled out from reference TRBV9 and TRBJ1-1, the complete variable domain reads DSGVTQTPKHLITATGQRVTLRCSPRSGDLSVYWYQQSLDQGLQFLIQYYNGEERAKGNILERFSAQQFPDLHSELNLSSLELGDSALYFCASSVRLTGTEAFFGQGTRLTVV.